The 20 T cell receptor beta chains below all came from one sample that was sequenced in a study of shared clonotypes between healthy human individuals. Sequenced by immunoSEQ multiplex PCR; TCRdb stores in-frame clones only, minus some. The sample records approximately 330,000 clones, roughly 80% being singletons. Sequencing input: memory CD4+ T cells sorted from blood. This sample's subset: CD45RA-negative fraction. Source of these receptors: a man aged 25 to 45 in good health.

The chain recombines TRBV5-1 with TRBJ2-7; no clear D. CDR1 and CDR2 from the germline V gene are SGHRS and YFSETQ. The V gene lost 1 base and the J gene lost 3 bases, with 11 bases spanning the gap. This CDR3 has 14 residues. For the CDR3, the DNA is TGCGCCAGCAGCTTGATTCAGCGAGACTACGAGCAGTACTTC. Encoded protein: CASSLIQRDYEQYF.

The genes are TRBV12-5 and TRBJ2-3, with D perhaps TRBD2 (6 bases). Germline loops: CDR1 LGHNT, CDR2 FRNRAP. The CDR3 consists of 13 residues. The ends were cut back, 1 base at V and 8 bases at J, with 10 bases in the middle. The CDR3 sequence is CASGLGLGGTQYF. The CDR3 region has the DNA TGTGCTAGTGGTTTGGGACTCGGGGGTACGCAGTATTTT.

The rearrangement uses TRBV5-1 and TRBJ2-5; TRBD2 is a possible D gene (6 bases). This CDR3 comprises 15 residues. The germline V gene has CDR1 SGHRS and CDR2 YFSETQ. Trimming cost V 1 base and J 4 bases, with 14 bases left between them. The CDR3 loop reads CASSLYPSVGETQYF. CDR3 nucleotide sequence: TGCGCCAGCAGCTTGTACCCTAGCGTCGGAGAGACCCAGTACTTC.

The CDR3 DNA is TGTGCCAGCAGCTTAGTTTTTCGCGGGAACCAAGAGACCCAGTACTTC. Encoded protein: CASSLVFRGNQETQYF. J is TRBJ2-5 and V is TRBV7-8; D might be TRBD2 (6 bases). This CDR3 contains 16 residues. V lost 1 base and J 0 bases, leaving 12 bases between the germline ends. Germline CDR1 SGHVS, CDR2 FQNEAQ.

On this clone itself: This sequence is one base from a far larger clone and is likely a read error. The chain combines TRBV25-1 with TRBJ2-3; TRBD2 might be the D (6 bases). V dropped 3 bases and J dropped 2 bases, with 6 bases sitting between them. Germline CDR1 and CDR2: MGHDK and SYGVNS. The CDR3 has 13 amino acids. CDR3 protein: CASSERDTDTQYF. DNA of the CDR3: TGTGCCAGCAGTGAGCGGGACACAGATACGCAGTATTTT. Looking up the rest from reference TRBV25-1 and TRBJ2-3 gives the full variable domain: EADIYQTPRYLVIGTGKKITLECSQTMGHDKMYWYQQDPGMELHLIHYSYGVNSTEKGDLSSESTVSRIRTEHFPLTLESARPSHTSQYLCASSERDTDTQYFGPGTRLTVL.

V usage is TRBV11-3 and J usage is TRBJ2-3, with D perhaps matching TRBD1 (5 bases). The CDR3 has 14 residues. Germline V lookup: CDR1 SGHNT, CDR2 YENEEA. Between the trimmed V and J ends, which lost 3 bases and 4 bases, there was a span of 11 bases. CDR3 nucleotide sequence: TGTGCCAGCAGCTTGCAGGGTTCCCCAGATACGCAGTATTTT. It is translated as CASSLQGSPDTQYF.

This chain connects TRBV18 to TRBJ2-5, with D tentatively TRBD1 (6 bases). With 2 bases removed from V and 9 bases from J, the gap between germline ends came to 13 bases. The CDR3 loop spans 13 amino acids. Germline CDR1 and CDR2: KGHSH and LQKENI. In DNA form, the CDR3 reads TGTGCCAGCTCACCAGACCCAGGGGTACCCCAGTACTTC. Translated, it gives CASSPDPGVPQYF.

The gene calls are TRBV20-1 and TRBJ1-1; D call uncertain. V lost 3 bases and J 5 bases, leaving 7 bases between the germline ends. Germline V CDR1 and CDR2: DFQATT, SNEGSKA (reference sequence). There are 11 residues in the CDR3. CDR3 nucleotide sequence: TGCAGTGCTAGCAAAGGGACTGAAGCTTTCTTT. Its translation: CSASKGTEAFF.

This clone was observed a handful of times. The rearrangement joins TRBV5-4 to TRBJ2-3; 11 positions agree with TRBD2. The CDR3 covers 17 residues. Germline trimming cut 7 bases from V and 0 bases from J; bases unmatched to any gene: 10. Germline assignment: CDR1 SGHNT and CDR2 YYREEE (reference sequence). DNA for the CDR3: TGTGCCAGCTCGGGCGGGACTAGCGGATCTAGCACAGATACGCAGTATTTT. Translating it yields CASSGGTSGSSTDTQYF.

V and J are TRBV7-2 and TRBJ2-7, with 9 bases that match TRBD2. Germline-derived CDR1 and CDR2 are SGHTA and FQGNSA. Unmatched junction bases numbered 4, after V lost 1 base and J lost 3 bases. This CDR3 has 15 residues. DNA for the CDR3: TGTGCCAGCAGCTTAGGTCCTAGCGGGAACTACGAGCAGTACTTC. Residues: CASSLGPSGNYEQYF.

This clone came up many times. CDR3 in amino acids: CASSDLRTGHTDTQYF. In DNA form, the CDR3 reads TGCGCCAGCAGTGACCTCAGGACAGGGCACACAGATACGCAGTATTTT. V and J are TRBV10-1 and TRBJ2-3; 8 nucleotides agree with TRBD1. V lost 3 bases, J lost 2 bases, and 7 bases stayed unmatched. This CDR3 comprises 16 residues. CDR1 is WNHNN and CDR2 is SYGVQD in the germline V gene (reference sequence).

This chain links TRBV6-6 with TRBJ2-7; D is perhaps TRBD2 (7 bases). The V gene lost 6 bases and the J gene lost 0 bases, with 15 bases spanning the gap. CDR1 is MNHNY and CDR2 is SVGAGI in the germline V gene (reference sequence). The CDR3 runs to 15 residues. The CDR3 region is CASRDWGGSSYEQYF. The CDR3 DNA follows: TGTGCCAGCAGGGACTGGGGGGGCAGCTCCTACGAGCAGTACTTC.

This clone was counted many times. The chain links TRBV29-1 to TRBJ2-7; D may be TRBD2 (6 bases). CDR1 is SQVTM, CDR2 ANQGSEA, per germline. The CDR3 contains 11 residues. CDR3 DNA sequence: TGCAGTTCTGAGATGGGAGGAGAGCAGTACTTC. Its translation is CSSEMGGEQYF.

This CDR3 is CAIRRDGLAGLGEQFF. In DNA form, the CDR3 reads TGTGCCATCAGGCGCGATGGACTAGCGGGATTGGGGGAGCAGTTCTTC. This chain connects TRBV10-3 to TRBJ2-1; 12 bases line up with TRBD2. V lost 6 bases and J lost 10; bases outside the gene matches: 13. The CDR3 is made up of 16 amino acids. CDR1 is ENHRY and CDR2 is SYGVKD in the germline V gene.

The rearrangement joins TRBV7-3 to TRBJ2-1; TRBD2 aligns across 9 bases. CDR1 is SGHTA, CDR2 FQGTGA, per germline. J lost 8 bases, V lost 6 bases, and 8 bases had no gene match. The CDR3 spans 14 residues. The CDR3 nucleotides are TGTGCCAGCAGTCTAGTGGCGGGAGGGGATGAGCAGTTCTTC. This gives the protein CASSLVAGGDEQFF.

This chain joins TRBV4-1 and TRBJ2-7, with D perhaps assigned TRBD1 or TRBD2 (7 bases each). The germline V and J ends were trimmed by 4 bases and 3 bases, with 19 bases remaining between them. Germline CDR1 MGHRA, CDR2 YSYEKL. The CDR3 contains 16 residues. In DNA, the CDR3 is TGCGCCAGCAGCCCGTTCATACAGGGGAGGGTCTACGAGCAGTACTTC. Translated: CASSPFIQGRVYEQYF.

This chain links TRBV6-5 with TRBJ1-6; TRBD1 aligns across 7 bases. The length of the CDR3 is 14 residues. V lost 5 bases and J lost 10; bases outside the gene matches: 8. Germline CDR1 MNHEY, CDR2 SVGAGI. The CDR3: CASSGRQGNSPLHF. For the CDR3, the DNA is TGTGCCAGCAGTGGTCGACAGGGAAACTCACCCCTCCACTTT.

This clone has at least ten counts. This chain links TRBV7-8 with TRBJ2-1; TRBD2 is a possible D gene (6 bases). The length of the CDR3 is 15 residues. Germline V gene lookup returns CDR1 SGHVS and CDR2 FQNEAQ. V lost 6 bases and J 5 bases, leaving 17 bases between the germline ends. CDR3 loop: CASRRDARRDNEQFF. Written as DNA, the CDR3 is TGTGCCAGCAGGCGGGACGCCCGTCGGGACAATGAGCAGTTCTTC.

V usage is TRBV6-1 and J usage is TRBJ1-2; maybe TRBD1 (6 bases). CDR1 is MNHNS and CDR2 is SASEGT in the germline V gene. The CDR3 is 14 amino acids. V was pared by 4 bases and J by 4 bases, with 13 bases between. This CDR3 is CASSVRGGVYGYTF. The CDR3 region has the DNA TGTGCCAGCAGTGTCCGAGGGGGGGTCTATGGCTACACCTTC.

This rearrangement joins TRBV7-3 to TRBJ2-3; 9 bases agree with TRBD1. CDR3 length: 15 residues. CDR1 and CDR2 from the germline V gene are SGHTA and FQGTGA. The trim removed 4 bases at V and 3 bases at J, leaving 5 bases unmatched. This chain's CDR3 is CASSSTGGWTDTQYF. CDR3 sequence (DNA): TGTGCCAGCAGCTCTACAGGGGGCTGGACAGATACGCAGTATTTT.